This T cell receptor beta chain emerged from a study of T-cell reconstitution after alpha-beta-depleted transplantation in children. The study's findings and limits: Where alpha-beta T cells came from about two months after transplant was reportedly several hundred expanded graft clones. After transplant, high TCRbeta diversity at day 60 in some patients arose from surviving recipient T cells and thymic progenitors.

This clonotype was detected only a few times. Its antigen is unknown. The authors prepared the TCRbeta library with unique molecular identifiers. TCRdb called the PCR reads again in MiXCR, with one record for every CDR3 protein. The sample shows 500,000 to 750,000 distinct CDR3 sequences, 25% to 30% of them seen only once. Germline CDR1 and CDR2: DFQATT and SNEGSKA (reference sequence). The CDR3 is 13 amino acids. Trimming removed 0 bases at V and 9 bases at J, with 15 bases between. This sequence joins TRBV20-1 and TRBJ2-7; D is possibly TRBD1 (6 bases). The sample was PBMCs, taken before TCRalphabeta/CD19-depleted stem cell transplant. The sequence was collected from a boy under three years old with Wiskott-Aldrich syndrome, due to receive a stem cell transplant. Here the CDR3 reads CSARDSGGRVQYF. Here the CDR3 DNA reads TGCAGTGCTAGAGATTCTGGGGGCAGGGTGCAGTACTTC.